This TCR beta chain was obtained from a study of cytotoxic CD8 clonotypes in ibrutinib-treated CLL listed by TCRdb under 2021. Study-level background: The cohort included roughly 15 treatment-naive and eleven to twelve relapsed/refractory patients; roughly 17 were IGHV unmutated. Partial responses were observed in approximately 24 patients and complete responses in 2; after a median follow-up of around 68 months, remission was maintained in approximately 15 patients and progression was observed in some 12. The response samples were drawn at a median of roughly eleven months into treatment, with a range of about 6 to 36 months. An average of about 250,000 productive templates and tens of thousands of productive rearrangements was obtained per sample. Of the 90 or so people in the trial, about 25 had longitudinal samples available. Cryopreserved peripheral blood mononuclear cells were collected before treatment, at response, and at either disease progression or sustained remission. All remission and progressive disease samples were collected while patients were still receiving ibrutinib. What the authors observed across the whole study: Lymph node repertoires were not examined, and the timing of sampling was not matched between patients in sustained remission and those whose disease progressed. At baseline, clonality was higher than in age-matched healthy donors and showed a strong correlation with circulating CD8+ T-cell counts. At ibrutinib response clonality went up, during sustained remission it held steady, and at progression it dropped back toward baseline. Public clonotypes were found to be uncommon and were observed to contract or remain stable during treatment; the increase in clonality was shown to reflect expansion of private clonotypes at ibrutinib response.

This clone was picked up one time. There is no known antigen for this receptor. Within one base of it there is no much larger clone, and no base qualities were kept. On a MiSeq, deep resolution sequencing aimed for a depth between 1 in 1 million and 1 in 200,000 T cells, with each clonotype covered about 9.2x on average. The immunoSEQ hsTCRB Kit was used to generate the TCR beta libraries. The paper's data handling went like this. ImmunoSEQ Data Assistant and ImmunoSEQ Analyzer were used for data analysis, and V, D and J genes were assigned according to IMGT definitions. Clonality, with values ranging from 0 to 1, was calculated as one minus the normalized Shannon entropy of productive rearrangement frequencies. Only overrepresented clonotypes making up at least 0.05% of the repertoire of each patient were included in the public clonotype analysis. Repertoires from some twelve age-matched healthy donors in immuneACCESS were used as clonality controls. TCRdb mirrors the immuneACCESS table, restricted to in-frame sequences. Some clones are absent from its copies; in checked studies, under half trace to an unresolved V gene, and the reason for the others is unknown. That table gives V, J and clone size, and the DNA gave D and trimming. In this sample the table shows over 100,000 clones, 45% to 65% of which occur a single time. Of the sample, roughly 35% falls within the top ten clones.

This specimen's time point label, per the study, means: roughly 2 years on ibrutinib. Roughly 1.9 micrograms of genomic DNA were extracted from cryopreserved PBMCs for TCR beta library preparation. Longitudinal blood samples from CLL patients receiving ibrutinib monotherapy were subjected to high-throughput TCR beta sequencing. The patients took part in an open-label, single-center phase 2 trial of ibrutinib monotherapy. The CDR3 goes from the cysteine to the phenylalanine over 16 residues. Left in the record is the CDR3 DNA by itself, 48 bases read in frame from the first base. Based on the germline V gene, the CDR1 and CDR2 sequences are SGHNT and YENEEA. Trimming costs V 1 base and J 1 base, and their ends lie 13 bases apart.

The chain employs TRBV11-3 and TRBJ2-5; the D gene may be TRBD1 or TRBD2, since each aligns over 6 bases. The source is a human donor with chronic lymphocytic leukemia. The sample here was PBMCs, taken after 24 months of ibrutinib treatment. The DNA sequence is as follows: TGTGCCAGCAGCTTAGGGGGGGCTACCCCCCAAGAGACCCAGTACTTC. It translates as CASSLGGATPQETQYF.